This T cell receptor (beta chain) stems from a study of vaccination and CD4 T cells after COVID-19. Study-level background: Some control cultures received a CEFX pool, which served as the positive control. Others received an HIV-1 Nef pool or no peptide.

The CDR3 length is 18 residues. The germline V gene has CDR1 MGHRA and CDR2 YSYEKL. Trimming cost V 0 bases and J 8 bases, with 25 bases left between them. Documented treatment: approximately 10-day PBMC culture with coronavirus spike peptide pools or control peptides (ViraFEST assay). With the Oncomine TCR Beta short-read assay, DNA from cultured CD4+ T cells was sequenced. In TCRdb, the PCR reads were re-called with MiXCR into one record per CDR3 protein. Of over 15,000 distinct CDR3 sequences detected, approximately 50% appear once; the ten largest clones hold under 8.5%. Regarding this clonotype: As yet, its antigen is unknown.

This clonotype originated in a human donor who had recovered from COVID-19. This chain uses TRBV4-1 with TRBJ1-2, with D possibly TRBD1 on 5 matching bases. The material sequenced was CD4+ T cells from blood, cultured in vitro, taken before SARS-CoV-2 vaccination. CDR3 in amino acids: CASSQDRSGTGDLKGYTF. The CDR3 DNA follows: TGCGCCAGCAGCCAAGATCGTTCGGGGACGGGCGATTTGAAGGGCTACACCTTC.